The sequence of this T cell receptor beta chain was determined in a study of PD-1 blockade in classical Hodgkin lymphoma. Sample time point: newly diagnosed, previously untreated cHL patient sample. CD4+ T cells were purified from thawed PBMCs by magnetic negative selection. PBMCs from untreated, newly diagnosed classical Hodgkin lymphoma were comparison samples. The length of the CDR3 is 12 residues. With 6 bases removed from V and 5 bases from J, the gap between germline ends came to 8 bases. Germline V gene data show CDR1 as MDHEN and CDR2 as SYDVKM. Profiled with immunoSEQ multiplex PCR; TCRdb holds only in-frame clones, not every one. The sample holds 30,000 to 40,000 clones; 80% to 90% are singletons and the top ten take 0.22%.

This TCR was recovered from a human donor with classical Hodgkin lymphoma. The gene calls are TRBV28 and TRBJ1-5; D may be TRBD1 (5 bases). The sequencing input was CD4+ T cells from blood. CDR3 in amino acids: CASRQADQPQHF. The CDR3 DNA follows: TGTGCCAGCAGACAGGCGGATCAGCCCCAGCATTTT.